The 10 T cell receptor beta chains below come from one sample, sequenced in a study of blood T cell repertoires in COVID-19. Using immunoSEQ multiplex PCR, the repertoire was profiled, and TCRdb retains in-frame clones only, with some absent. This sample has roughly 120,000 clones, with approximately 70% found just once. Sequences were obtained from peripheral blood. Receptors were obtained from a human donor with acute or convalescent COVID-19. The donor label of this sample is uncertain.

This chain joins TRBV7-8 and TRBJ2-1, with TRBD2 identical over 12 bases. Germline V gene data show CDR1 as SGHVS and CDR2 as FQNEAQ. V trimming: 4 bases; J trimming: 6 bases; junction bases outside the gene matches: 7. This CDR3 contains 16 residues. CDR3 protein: CASSSGASGGANEQFF. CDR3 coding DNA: TGTGCCAGCAGCTCAGGGGCTAGCGGGGGGGCCAATGAGCAGTTCTTC. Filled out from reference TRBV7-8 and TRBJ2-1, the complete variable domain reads GAGVSQSPRYKVAKRGQDVALRCDPISGHVSLFWYQQALGQGPEFLTYFQNEAQLDKSGLPSDRFFAERPEGSVSTLKIQRTQQEDSAVYLCASSSGASGGANEQFFGPGTRLTVL.

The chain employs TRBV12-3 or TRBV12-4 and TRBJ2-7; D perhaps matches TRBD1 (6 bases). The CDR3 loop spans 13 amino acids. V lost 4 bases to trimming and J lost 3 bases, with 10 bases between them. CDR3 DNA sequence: TGTGCCAGCAGTTGGGACATCAACTACGAGCAGTACTTC. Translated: CASSWDINYEQYF.

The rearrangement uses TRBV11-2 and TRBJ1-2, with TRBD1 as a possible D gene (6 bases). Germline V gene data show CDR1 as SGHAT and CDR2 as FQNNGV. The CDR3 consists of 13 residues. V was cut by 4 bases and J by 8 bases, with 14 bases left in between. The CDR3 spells CASSSTGTGGYTF. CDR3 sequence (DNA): TGTGCCAGCAGCTCTACAGGGACGGGAGGCTACACCTTC.

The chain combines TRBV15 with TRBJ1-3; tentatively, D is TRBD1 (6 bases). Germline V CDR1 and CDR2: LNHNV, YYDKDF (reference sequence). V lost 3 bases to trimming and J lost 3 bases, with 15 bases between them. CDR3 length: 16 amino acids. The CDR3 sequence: CATSSLGQKVGNTIYF. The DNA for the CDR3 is TGTGCCACCAGCAGCCTAGGACAGAAGGTTGGAAACACCATATATTTT. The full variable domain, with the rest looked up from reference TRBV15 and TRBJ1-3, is DAMVIQNPRYQVTQFGKPVTLSCSQTLNHNVMYWYQQKSSQAPKLLFHYYDKDFNNEADTPDNFQSRRPNTSFCFLDIRSPGLGDTAMYLCATSSLGQKVGNTIYFGEGSWLTVV.

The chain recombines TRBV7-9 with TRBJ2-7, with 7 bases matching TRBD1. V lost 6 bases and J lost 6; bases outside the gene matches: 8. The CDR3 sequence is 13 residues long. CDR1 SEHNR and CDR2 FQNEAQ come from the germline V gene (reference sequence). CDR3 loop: CASSRTPGGEQYV. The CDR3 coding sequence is TGTGCCAGCAGTCGAACACCAGGGGGCGAGCAGTACGTC.

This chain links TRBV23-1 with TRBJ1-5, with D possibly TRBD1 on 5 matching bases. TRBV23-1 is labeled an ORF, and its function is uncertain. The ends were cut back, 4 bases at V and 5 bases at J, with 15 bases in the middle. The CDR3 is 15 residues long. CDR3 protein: CASSPLTGVDQPQHF. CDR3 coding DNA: TGCGCCAGCAGTCCCCTAACAGGAGTCGATCAGCCCCAGCATTTT.

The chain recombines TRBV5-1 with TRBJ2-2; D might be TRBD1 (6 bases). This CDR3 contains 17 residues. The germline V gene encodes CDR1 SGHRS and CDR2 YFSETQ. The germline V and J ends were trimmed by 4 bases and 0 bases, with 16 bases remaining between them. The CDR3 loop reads CASSPAGTPANTGELFF. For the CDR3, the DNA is TGCGCCAGCAGCCCCGCCGGGACACCCGCGAACACCGGGGAGCTGTTTTTT.

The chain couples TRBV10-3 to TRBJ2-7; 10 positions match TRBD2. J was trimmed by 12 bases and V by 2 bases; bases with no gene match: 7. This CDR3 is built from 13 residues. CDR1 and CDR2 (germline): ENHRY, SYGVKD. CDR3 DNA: TGTGCCATCAGTGAGGGACTAGCGGTCTCTGGGTACTTC. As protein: CAISEGLAVSGYF.

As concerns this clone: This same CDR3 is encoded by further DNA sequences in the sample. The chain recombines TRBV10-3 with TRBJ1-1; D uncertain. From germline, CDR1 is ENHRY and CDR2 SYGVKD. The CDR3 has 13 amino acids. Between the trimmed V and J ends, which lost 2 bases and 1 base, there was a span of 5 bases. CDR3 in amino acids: CAISERGNTEAFF. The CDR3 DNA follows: TGTGCCATCAGTGAGCGGGGGAACACTGAAGCTTTCTTT.

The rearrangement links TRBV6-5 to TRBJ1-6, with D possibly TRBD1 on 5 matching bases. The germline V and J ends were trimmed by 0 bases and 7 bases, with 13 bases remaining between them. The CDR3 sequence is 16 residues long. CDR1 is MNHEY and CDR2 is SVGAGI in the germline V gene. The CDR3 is CASSYSIRAGNSPLHF. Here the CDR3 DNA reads TGTGCCAGCAGTTACTCGATCAGGGCGGGGAATTCACCCCTCCACTTT.